The 15 T cell receptor beta chains in this list originate from one sample, sequenced in a study of T cells in Graves' hyperthyroidism and ophthalmopathy. There were TCR beta CDR3 regions amplified from RNA transcripts. Using the HTBI primer set, a first-round RT-PCR was run on the TCR CDR3. MiXCR, run by TCRdb on the multiplex PCR reads, gives a single entry per CDR3 protein. The sample shows around 580,000 distinct CDR3 sequences, about a sixth of them seen only once. What was sequenced was blood. All receptors come from a woman under 30 with Graves' hyperthyroidism.

This clonotype was counted at least ten times. This chain connects TRBV29-1 to TRBJ1-2; 8 bases line up with TRBD1. In germline, CDR1 is SQVTM, CDR2 ANQGSEA. The V and J ends lost 2 bases and 0 bases, in that order; junction bases with no gene match: 8. The length of the CDR3 is 16 residues. The CDR3 DNA is TGCAGCGTTGAATTGGACAGGGTTGCGGCTAACTATGGCTACACCTTC. This sequence encodes CSVELDRVAANYGYTF.

In its sample, this clonotype was seen a few times. The chain has TRBV2 and TRBJ1-6, with a possible D match to TRBD1 (6 bases). V was cut by 6 bases and J by 4 bases, with 13 bases left in between. The CDR3 spans 15 residues. Germline V lookup: CDR1 SNHLY, CDR2 FYNNEI. The CDR3 nucleotides are TGTGCCAGCAGGGACAGAGAAGCTTATAATTCACCCCTCCACTTT. This codes for CASRDREAYNSPLHF.

This clonotype has a count of ten or more. The chain employs TRBV12-3 or TRBV12-4 and TRBJ2-1, with D tentatively TRBD2 (6 bases). CDR3 length equals 16 residues. The V and J ends lost 4 bases and 4 bases respectively, with 17 bases between them. The CDR3: CASSWLERVPYNEQFF. In DNA, the CDR3 is TGTGCCAGCAGTTGGCTGGAGCGGGTCCCGTACAATGAGCAGTTCTTC.

The J gene is TRBJ2-5, the V gene TRBV12-3 or TRBV12-4; D uncertain. The end of the DNA fits TRBJ2-1 better, so the J call may be wrong. This CDR3 has 14 amino acids. The CDR3 is CASSLSSLQETQFF. The CDR3 nucleotides read TGTGCCAGCAGTTTATCTAGTTTACAAGAGACCCAGTTCTTC.

This clonotype came up a few times. DNA of the CDR3: TGTGCCAGCAGCTCGCAGGGGTATAATGAGCAGTTCTTC. This sequence encodes CASSSQGYNEQFF. The V and J genes are TRBV11-3 and TRBJ2-1, with D possibly matching TRBD1 (6 bases). The germline V gene has CDR1 SGHNT and CDR2 YENEEA. CDR3 length: 13 residues. The germline V and J ends were trimmed by 4 bases and 7 bases, with 11 bases remaining between them.

This clonotype turned up a few times. This rearrangement joins TRBV12-3 or TRBV12-4 to TRBJ1-2; a possible D gene is TRBD1 (6 bases). The CDR3 has 14 amino acids. V dropped 7 bases and J dropped 8 bases, with 20 bases sitting between them. The CDR3 is CASTIVQGSRGYTF. The DNA for the CDR3 is TGTGCCAGCACCATTGTACAGGGCTCTCGGGGCTACACCTTC.

This clonotype was counted a few times. CDR3 nucleotide sequence: TGTGCCAGCAGCAAACTCCAGGGCCAAGAGACCCAGTACTTC. Translation: CASSKLQGQETQYF. The rearrangement links TRBV7-2 to TRBJ2-5; D may be TRBD1 (5 bases). Germline CDR1 and CDR2: SGHTA and FQGNSA. Between the trimmed V and J ends, which lost 5 bases and 1 base, there was a span of 11 bases. The CDR3 is 14 residues long.

This clonotype was picked up many times. The chain uses TRBV11-1 and TRBJ2-7, with D hard to call. Trimming removed 2 bases at V and 5 bases at J, with 16 bases between. CDR1 and CDR2 (germline): SGHAT, FQDESV (reference sequence). The CDR3 has 15 residues. CDR3 DNA sequence: TGTGCCAGCAGCTTATCAAGTCATAACACCAACGAGCAGTACTTC. Translated: CASSLSSHNTNEQYF.

This clonotype has a count of ten or more. This chain uses TRBV11-3 with TRBJ2-5, with no clear D. V was shortened by 4 bases and J by 5 bases, with 11 bases between the two germline ends. Germline CDR1 SGHNT, CDR2 YENEEA. CDR3 size: 13 residues. This chain's CDR3 is CASSSKWSETQYF. In DNA, the CDR3 is TGTGCCAGCAGCTCTAAATGGTCGGAGACCCAGTACTTC.

This clonotype was recorded many times. The junction departs from germline at one end; a sequencing error may be responsible. This chain connects TRBV29-1 to TRBJ1-1; 8 bases line up with TRBD1. Germline values: CDR1 SQVTM, CDR2 ANQGSEA. This CDR3 region has 14 residues. The CDR3 DNA reads TGCAGCGTTGAGGTTGGACAGGGTGGGACTGACGCTTTCTTT. This gives the protein CSVEVGQGGTDAFF.

The chain recombines TRBV3-1 with TRBJ2-1; a weak D match, TRBD2 (5 bases). In germline, CDR1 is LGHDT, CDR2 YNNKEL (reference sequence). The CDR3 has 14 amino acids. The V gene lost 1 base and the J gene lost 9 bases, with 13 bases spanning the gap. The CDR3 nucleotides are TGTGCCAGCAGCCAAGGGACTCGCGGCGGTGAGCAGTTCTTC. Translating it yields CASSQGTRGGEQFF.

This clonotype was seen more than once but under ten times. The chain employs TRBV19 and TRBJ2-2, with D perhaps assigned TRBD1 or TRBD2 (5 bases each). Trimming cost V 3 bases and J 2 bases, with 19 bases left between them. Germline CDR1 and CDR2: LNHDA and SQIVND (reference sequence). The CDR3 is made up of 18 amino acids. DNA of the CDR3: TGTGCCAGTAGTATGCTAGGGACCGCACCTCCCAACACCGGGGAGCTGTTTTTT. It encodes CASSMLGTAPPNTGELFF.

The V call is TRBV2, the J call TRBJ2-3, with 9 bases matching TRBD2. The CDR3 consists of 16 residues. V lost 3 bases and J lost 1; bases outside the gene matches: 5. The V gene's germline CDR1 is SNHLY and CDR2 FYNNEI. The CDR3 spells CASSDPQRGGTDTQYF. DNA of the CDR3: TGTGCCAGCAGTGATCCTCAGCGGGGGGGCACAGATACGCAGTATTTT.

This clonotype was recorded a few times. The gene calls are TRBV9 and TRBJ2-7; D not certain. Trimming removed 4 bases from V and 3 bases from J, with 14 bases in between. The CDR3 is 14 amino acids. The germline CDR1 and CDR2 sequences are SGDLS and YYNGEE. CDR3 sequence reads: CASSSAVIGYEQYF. In nucleotides, the CDR3 is TGTGCCAGCAGCTCCGCGGTAATCGGCTACGAGCAGTACTTC. Variable domain in full (rest from reference TRBV9 and TRBJ2-7): DSGVTQTPKHLITATGQRVTLRCSPRSGDLSVYWYQQSLDQGLQFLIQYYNGEERAKGNILERFSAQQFPDLHSELNLSSLELGDSALYFCASSSAVIGYEQYFGPGTRLTVT.

A single count supports this clonotype. The chain joins TRBV5-1 to TRBJ2-1; 15 nucleotides align to TRBD2. The J segment lost 7 bases and the V segment lost 2 bases, leaving 16 bases of the junction unmatched. The CDR3 loop spans 20 amino acids. Germline V gives CDR1 SGHRS, CDR2 YFSETQ. The CDR3 loop is CASSFSSGTSGRFVGNEQFF. The CDR3 DNA sequence: TGCGCCAGCAGCTTTTCCTCCGGGACTAGCGGGAGGTTCGTAGGTAATGAGCAGTTCTTC.